This is a list of T cell receptor beta chains from one sample in a study of CD8 T cells in Susac syndrome. TCRdb processed the immunoSEQ multiplex PCR reads anew with MiXCR; each CDR3 protein has one entry. The sample carries around 150,000 distinct CDR3 sequences, approximately 94% recorded once. The specimen was CD4+ T cells from PBMCs. The receptors were gathered from a human donor with multiple sclerosis. Both conserved end residues are part of each CDR3. A D gene is named only where the DNA matches it firmly. Clone size is shown for a subset of rows, as once, few, many or a class of expanded clone.

D	J	size	V	CDR3	DNA
.	TRBJ2-2	.	TRBV10-3	CAISVKLPGELFF	TGTGCCATCAGTGTTAAGCTCCCCGGGGAGCTGTTTTTT
.	TRBJ2-1	.	TRBV6-2/TRBV6-3	CASRRAGYNEQFF	TGTGCCAGCAGACGGGCAGGGTACAATGAGCAGTTCTTC
TRBD1	TRBJ1-1	.	TRBV6-5	CASSYSGTVNTEAFF	TGTGCCAGCAGTTACTCCGGGACAGTAAACACTGAAGCTTTCTTT
.	TRBJ1-1	few	TRBV14	CASSQGGNTEAFF	TGTGCCAGCAGCCAAGGAGGGAACACTGAAGCTTTCTTT
.	TRBJ2-3	once	TRBV29-1	CSVLTYAGRTDTQYF	TGCAGCGTCCTTACTTACGCGGGAAGAACAGATACGCAGTATTTT
TRBD1	TRBJ2-1	.	TRBV24-1	CATSGGTGHRNEQFF	TGTGCCACCAGTGGGGGGACAGGGCACCGCAATGAGCAGTTCTTC
.	TRBJ1-5	.	TRBV10-3	CAISESKAVKDQPQHF	TGTGCCATCAGTGAGTCGAAGGCAGTTAAAGATCAGCCCCAGCATTTT
.	TRBJ1-1	.	TRBV2	CASRGHTEAFF	TGTGCCAGCAGGGGCCACACTGAAGCTTTCTTT
.	TRBJ2-2	.	TRBV7-6	CATARARWTGELFF	TGTGCCACCGCAAGGGCCAGGTGGACCGGGGAGCTGTTTTTT
.	TRBJ1-5	.	TRBV19	CASRITLRGSTSINQPQHF	TGTGCCAGTAGAATCACCCTCCGGGGCAGCACCTCAATCAATCAGCCCCAGCATTTT
TRBD1	TRBJ1-1	.	TRBV29-1	CSAKTGTENTEAFF	TGCAGCGCAAAGACCGGGACAGAGAACACTGAAGCTTTCTTT
.	TRBJ2-5	.	TRBV29-1	CSVEDSGWGTQYF	TGCAGCGTTGAAGACTCGGGTTGGGGGACCCAGTACTTC
.	TRBJ1-5	.	TRBV4-1	CASSQAPGSNQPQHF	TGCGCCAGCAGCCAGGCTCCGGGATCCAATCAGCCCCAGCATTTT
.	TRBJ2-7	.	TRBV29-1	CSVGTVSTYEQYF	TGCAGCGTGGGGACGGTTTCAACCTACGAGCAGTACTTC
.	TRBJ1-5	once	TRBV18	CASSLQNSNQPQHF	TGTGCCAGCTCTCTACAGAATAGCAATCAGCCCCAGCATTTT
.	TRBJ2-1	once	TRBV19	CASSRSGGGFFYNEQFF	TGTGCCAGCAGCCGGTCTGGGGGAGGCTTCTTCTACAATGAGCAGTTCTTC
TRBD1	TRBJ2-3	.	TRBV3-1	CASSQDLGQGPTDTQYF	TGTGCCAGCAGCCAAGATCTTGGACAGGGGCCCACAGATACGCAGTATTTT
.	TRBJ1-2	.	TRBV7-2	CASSLQTDYGYTF	TGTGCCAGCAGCCTTCAAACGGACTATGGCTACACCTTC
TRBD1	TRBJ2-3	.	TRBV15	CATSAAPGQGYGTDTQYF	TGTGCCACCAGCGCTGCACCGGGACAGGGTTACGGGACAGATACGCAGTATTTT
TRBD1	TRBJ1-1	.	TRBV3-1	CASRDGQGWNTEAFF	TGTGCCAGCAGGGACGGACAGGGATGGAACACTGAAGCTTTCTTT
.	TRBJ2-5	.	TRBV5-1	CASSLVVSGETQYF	TGCGCCAGCAGCTTAGTTGTGAGTGGAGAGACCCAGTACTTC
TRBD2	TRBJ2-1	.	TRBV14	CASSRTRTSGSSYNEQFF	TGTGCCAGCAGCCGAACGCGGACTAGCGGGAGCTCCTACAATGAGCAGTTCTTC
.	TRBJ1-5	.	TRBV20-1	CSYSRGNQPQHF	TGCAGCTACAGCAGGGGCAATCAGCCCCAGCATTTT
.	TRBJ1-3	.	TRBV4-2	CASSQDRFAGNTIYF	TGTGCCAGCAGCCAAGATCGATTTGCTGGAAACACCATATATTTT
.	TRBJ2-2	.	TRBV9	CASSVQNTGELFF	TGTGCCAGCAGCGTCCAGAACACCGGGGAGCTGTTTTTT
.	TRBJ1-1	.	TRBV7-9	CASARGDTEAFF	TGTGCCAGCGCTCGGGGGGACACTGAAGCTTTCTTT
.	TRBJ2-3	.	TRBV20-1	CSVSQLDTQYF	TGCAGCGTTAGCCAATTAGATACGCAGTATTTT
.	TRBJ2-2	.	TRBV3-1	CASSLSPLRRFTGELFF	TGTGCCAGCAGCCTATCGCCCCTGAGGAGGTTCACCGGGGAGCTGTTTTTT
.	TRBJ1-3	.	TRBV20-1	CSAHKKRAGNTIYF	TGCAGTGCTCATAAGAAAAGGGCTGGAAACACCATATATTTT
TRBD1	TRBJ2-7	.	TRBV7-2	CASSLVGGQGASYEQYF	TGTGCCAGCAGCTTAGTGGGGGGACAGGGGGCATCCTACGAGCAGTACTTC
.	TRBJ1-1	.	TRBV19	CASSVETGSEAFF	TGTGCCAGTAGCGTGGAAACAGGTTCTGAAGCTTTCTTT
.	TRBJ2-7	.	TRBV29-1	CSVAGIHEQYF	TGCAGCGTTGCCGGGATCCACGAGCAGTACTTC
TRBD1	TRBJ2-1	.	TRBV30	CAWGDRVQFF	TGTGCCTGGGGGGACAGGGTGCAGTTCTTC
.	TRBJ1-5	.	TRBV24-1	CATSDPDLPQHF	TGTGCCACCAGTGATCCGGACTTGCCCCAGCATTTT
.	TRBJ2-2	.	TRBV9	CASSAPREAGELFF	TGTGCCAGCAGCGCACCCAGGGAGGCCGGGGAGCTGTTTTTT
TRBD2	TRBJ2-7	once	TRBV30	CAWTGGGHEQYF	TGTGCCTGGACGGGGGGTGGCCACGAGCAGTACTTC
TRBD2	TRBJ2-5	.	TRBV7-2	CASSFASGRETQYF	TGTGCCAGCAGCTTTGCTAGCGGGAGGGAGACCCAGTACTTC
.	TRBJ2-7	.	TRBV5-1	CASSPSSTTYEQYF	TGCGCCAGCAGCCCCTCCAGCACCACCTACGAGCAGTACTTC
TRBD1	TRBJ2-3	.	TRBV4-1	CASGRTGSTDTQYF	TGCGCCAGCGGGAGGACAGGGAGCACAGATACGCAGTATTTT
.	TRBJ1-5	.	TRBV6-6	CASRASGTSNQPQHF	TGTGCCAGCAGAGCCTCAGGGACGAGCAATCAGCCCCAGCATTTT
.	TRBJ1-5	.	TRBV7-9	CASSENTGNQPQHF	TGTGCCAGCAGCGAAAACACCGGCAATCAGCCCCAGCATTTT
TRBD1	TRBJ2-2	.	TRBV11-2	CASSSGTGYLVGELFF	TGTGCCAGCAGCTCCGGGACAGGGTATCTGGTTGGGGAGCTGTTTTTT
.	TRBJ2-3	.	TRBV5-4	CASMSSYTDTQYF	TGTGCCAGCATGAGTAGTTACACAGATACGCAGTATTTT
.	TRBJ2-7	.	TRBV29-1	CSVRRGSQSYEQYF	TGCAGCGTCCGACGGGGGAGTCAGTCCTACGAGCAGTACTTC
TRBD2	TRBJ2-3	.	TRBV20-1	CSAKLAGATDTQYF	TGCAGTGCTAAATTAGCGGGAGCCACAGATACGCAGTATTTT
TRBD2	TRBJ2-4	.	TRBV2	CASSRDGGDNIQYF	TGTGCCAGCAGTCGTGACGGGGGGGATAACATTCAGTACTTC